A selection of T cell receptor beta chains follows, all from one sample in a study of cytomegalovirus exposure and HLA in healthy donors. Profiling relied on immunoSEQ multiplex PCR, and the TCRdb table lists in-frame clones only, not all of them. The sample has some 75,000 clones; the top ten hold 7.5%. The sequencing sample was made of PBMCs. Every receptor here comes from a female donor in good health and CMV-seropositive. Each CDR3 is given with its conserved first and last residue. Fields, in order: V gene, J gene, D gene, CDR3 DNA, CDR3 protein. The D gene is left open where the match is weak.

>TRBV5-1|TRBJ1-2|-
TGCGCCAGCAGCTTGGAGCCTACTAACTATGGCTACACCTTC
CASSLEPTNYGYTF
>TRBV4-3|TRBJ2-7|-
TGCGCCAGCAGCCAAAGGTTGGGCCCCTACGAGCAGTACTTC
CASSQRLGPYEQYF
>TRBV10-3|TRBJ2-3|-
TGTGCCATCAGTGCCCGATCACCGAGTGAGATAGATACGCAGTATTTT
CAISARSPSEIDTQYF
>TRBV7-2|TRBJ2-7|-
TGTGCCAGCAGCTCTCAGGGCCTGGGGTTATACGAGCAGTACTTC
CASSSQGLGLYEQYF
>TRBV6-5|TRBJ2-5|TRBD1
TGTGCCAGCAGGCAACCGGGACAGGGTGCGGAGACCCAGTACTTC
CASRQPGQGAETQYF
>TRBV9|TRBJ1-2|TRBD1
TGTGCCAGCAGCCCTCCCGGGACAGCCTATGGCTACACCTTC
CASSPPGTAYGYTF
>TRBV7-9|TRBJ1-2|TRBD1
TGTGCCAGCAGCTCCCCGGGACAGGGACCCCCCTCCTATGGCTACACCTTC
CASSSPGQGPPSYGYTF
>TRBV9|TRBJ2-5|TRBD2
TGTGCCAGCAGCATTAGCGGGGGCACAGAGACCCAGTACTTC
CASSISGGTETQYF
>TRBV7-8|TRBJ2-2|TRBD1
TGTGCCAGCAGTCCGAGGACAGGGGTCACCGGGGAGCTGTTTTTT
CASSPRTGVTGELFF
>TRBV11-2|TRBJ1-4|-
TGTGCCAGCAGCTTAGAGACAGGATTTAATGAAAAACTGTTTTTT
CASSLETGFNEKLFF
>TRBV28|TRBJ1-2|TRBD1
TGTGCCAGCAGTTTTCTCCGGGGACAGGTCTCAGCGGGTTATGGCTACACCTTC
CASSFLRGQVSAGYGYTF
>TRBV29-1|TRBJ1-2|TRBD1
TGCAGCGTTAGACAGGGATACGGCTACACCTTC
CSVRQGYGYTF
>TRBV6-1|TRBJ2-1|TRBD2
TGTGCCAGCAGTGAATGGACTAGCGGGAACCATGAGCAGTTCTTC
CASSEWTSGNHEQFF
>TRBV28|TRBJ1-2|TRBD1
TGTGCCAGTTATGCATCAGGGGGAGTAGACTATGGCTACACCTTC
CASYASGGVDYGYTF
>TRBV23-1|TRBJ1-1|-
TGCGCCAGCAGTCAATTACATAGACTGGACACTGAAGCTTTCTTT
CASSQLHRLDTEAFF
>TRBV6-1|TRBJ2-7|TRBD1
TGTGCCAGCAGGAAAAGTACAGGGGGTGGCTACGAGCAGTACTTC
CASRKSTGGGYEQYF
>TRBV5-1|TRBJ1-1|-
TGCGCCAGCAGCTTAGTTGTAGGGGGTAACACTGAAGCTTTCTTT
CASSLVVGGNTEAFF
>TRBV5-1|TRBJ2-3|TRBD1
TGCGCCAGCAGCTTGAGAGGACAGGGGAGGACCACAGATACGCAGTATTTT
CASSLRGQGRTTDTQYF
>TRBV5-4|TRBJ2-3|-
TGTGCCAGCAGCAAGACGCAGGGGTTTCGCACAGATACGCAGTATTTT
CASSKTQGFRTDTQYF